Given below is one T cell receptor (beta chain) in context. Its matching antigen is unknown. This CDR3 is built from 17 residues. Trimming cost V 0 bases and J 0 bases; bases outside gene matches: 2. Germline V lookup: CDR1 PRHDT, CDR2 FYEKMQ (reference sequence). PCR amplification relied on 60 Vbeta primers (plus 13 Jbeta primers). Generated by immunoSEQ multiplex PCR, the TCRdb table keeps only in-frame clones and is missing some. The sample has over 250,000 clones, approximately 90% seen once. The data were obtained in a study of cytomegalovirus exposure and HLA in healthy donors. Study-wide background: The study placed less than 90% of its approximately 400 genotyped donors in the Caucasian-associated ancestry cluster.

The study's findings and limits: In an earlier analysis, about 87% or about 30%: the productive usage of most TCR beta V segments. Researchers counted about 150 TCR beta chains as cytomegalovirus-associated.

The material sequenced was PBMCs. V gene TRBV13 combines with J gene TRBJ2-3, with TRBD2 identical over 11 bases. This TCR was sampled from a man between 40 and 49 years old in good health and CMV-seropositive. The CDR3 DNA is TGTGCCAGCAGCTTAGGGACTAGCGGGGAAAGCACAGATACGCAGTATTTT. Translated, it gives CASSLGTSGESTDTQYF.